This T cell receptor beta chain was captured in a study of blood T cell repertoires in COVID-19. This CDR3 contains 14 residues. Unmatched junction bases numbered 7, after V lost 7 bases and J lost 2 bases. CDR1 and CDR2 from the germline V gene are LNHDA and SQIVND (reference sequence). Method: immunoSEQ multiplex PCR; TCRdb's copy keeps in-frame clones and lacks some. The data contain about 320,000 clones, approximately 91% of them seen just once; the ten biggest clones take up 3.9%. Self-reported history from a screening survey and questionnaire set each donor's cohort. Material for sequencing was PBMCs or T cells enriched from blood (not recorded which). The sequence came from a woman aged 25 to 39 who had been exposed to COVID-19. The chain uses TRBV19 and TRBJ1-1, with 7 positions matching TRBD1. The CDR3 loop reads CASISTGPNTEAFF. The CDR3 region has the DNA TGTGCCAGTATTTCGACAGGGCCAAACACTGAAGCTTTCTTT.